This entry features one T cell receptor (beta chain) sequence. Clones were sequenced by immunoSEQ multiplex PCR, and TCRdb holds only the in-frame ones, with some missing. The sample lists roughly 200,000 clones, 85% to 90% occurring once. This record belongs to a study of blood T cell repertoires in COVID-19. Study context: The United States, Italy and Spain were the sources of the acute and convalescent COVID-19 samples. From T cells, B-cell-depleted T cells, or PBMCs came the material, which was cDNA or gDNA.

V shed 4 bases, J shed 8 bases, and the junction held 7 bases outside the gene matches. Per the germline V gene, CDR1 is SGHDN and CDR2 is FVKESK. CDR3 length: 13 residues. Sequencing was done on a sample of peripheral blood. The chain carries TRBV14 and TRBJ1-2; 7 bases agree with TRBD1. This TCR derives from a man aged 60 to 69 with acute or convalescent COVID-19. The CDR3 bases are TGTGCCAGCAGCCCCACAGGGGCGGTAGGCTACACCTTC. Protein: CASSPTGAVGYTF.